A selection of T cell receptor beta chains follows, all from one sample in a study of memory CD4+ T cells and cytomegalovirus serostatus. Only in-frame clones appear in the TCRdb table, and some are missing; sequencing was by immunoSEQ multiplex PCR. This sample has some 44,000 clones, with roughly three quarters found just once. Sequencing was carried out using memory CD4+ T cells from blood. The source of these receptors is an adult in good health and CMV-seronegative. Both conserved end residues are part of each CDR3. The order of the fields is D gene, clone size, J gene, V gene, CDR3 protein, CDR3 DNA. D genes are given only for firm matches. Some rows have no size entry. The others give once, few or many, or a class for an expanded clone.

D gene: NA
clone size: once
J gene: TRBJ2-3
V gene: TRBV18
CDR3 protein: CASSPPSRTDTQYF
CDR3 DNA: TGTGCCAGCTCACCACCATCTAGGACAGATACGCAGTATTTT

D gene: TRBD1
clone size: NA
J gene: TRBJ2-7
V gene: TRBV28
CDR3 protein: CASSSPGGQGYEQYF
CDR3 DNA: TGTGCCAGCAGTTCCCCAGGCGGACAGGGCTACGAGCAGTACTTC

D gene: NA
clone size: few
J gene: TRBJ2-2
V gene: TRBV6-1
CDR3 protein: CASSGRTGELFF
CDR3 DNA: TGTGCCAGCAGTGGTAGGACCGGGGAGCTGTTTTTT

D gene: TRBD1
clone size: NA
J gene: TRBJ1-6
V gene: TRBV2
CDR3 protein: CASKGTANNSPLHF
CDR3 DNA: TGTGCCAGCAAAGGGACAGCAAATAATTCACCCCTCCACTTT

D gene: TRBD1
clone size: NA
J gene: TRBJ2-3
V gene: TRBV5-6
CDR3 protein: CASSRDRGQQDTQYF
CDR3 DNA: TGTGCCAGCAGTAGGGACAGGGGCCAACAAGATACGCAGTATTTT

D gene: NA
clone size: NA
J gene: TRBJ2-2
V gene: TRBV11-3
CDR3 protein: CASSLSGLSGELFF
CDR3 DNA: TGTGCCAGCAGCTTAAGTGGGTTATCCGGGGAGCTGTTTTTT

D gene: TRBD1
clone size: NA
J gene: TRBJ1-6
V gene: TRBV13
CDR3 protein: CASSLADRGFNSPLHF
CDR3 DNA: TGTGCCAGCAGCTTAGCGGACAGGGGGTTCAATTCACCCCTCCACTTT

D gene: TRBD1
clone size: NA
J gene: TRBJ1-1
V gene: TRBV9
CDR3 protein: CASSATGTENTEAFF
CDR3 DNA: TGTGCCAGCAGCGCGACCGGGACAGAGAACACTGAAGCTTTCTTT

D gene: NA
clone size: NA
J gene: TRBJ2-3
V gene: TRBV5-5
CDR3 protein: CASTFRGSDTQYF
CDR3 DNA: TGTGCCAGCACCTTTCGAGGGTCCGATACGCAGTATTTT

D gene: NA
clone size: once
J gene: TRBJ2-1
V gene: TRBV7-9
CDR3 protein: CASSLDISSDEQFF
CDR3 DNA: TGTGCCAGCAGCTTAGATATTAGCAGCGATGAGCAGTTCTTC

D gene: TRBD1
clone size: few
J gene: TRBJ2-2
V gene: TRBV10-3
CDR3 protein: CAVADRAGELFF
CDR3 DNA: TGTGCAGTGGCCGACAGGGCCGGGGAGCTGTTTTTT

D gene: NA
clone size: few
J gene: TRBJ1-6
V gene: TRBV19
CDR3 protein: CATTYGSYNSPLHF
CDR3 DNA: TGTGCCACAACGTACGGCTCCTATAATTCACCCCTCCACTTT

D gene: NA
clone size: NA
J gene: TRBJ1-2
V gene: TRBV6-1
CDR3 protein: CASSYDRNYGYTF
CDR3 DNA: TGTGCCAGCAGTTATGACAGGAACTATGGCTACACCTTC

D gene: NA
clone size: NA
J gene: TRBJ1-1
V gene: TRBV5-1
CDR3 protein: CASSLAGSVNTEAFF
CDR3 DNA: TGCGCCAGCAGCTTGGCCGGTAGCGTGAACACTGAAGCTTTCTTT

D gene: NA
clone size: NA
J gene: TRBJ1-4
V gene: TRBV9
CDR3 protein: CASSPLPATNEKLFF
CDR3 DNA: TGTGCCAGCAGCCCCCTGCCCGCAACTAATGAAAAACTGTTTTTT

D gene: NA
clone size: NA
J gene: TRBJ1-4
V gene: TRBV19
CDR3 protein: CASSTAVSTLYEKLFF
CDR3 DNA: TGTGCCAGTAGTACGGCAGTCTCTACCCTTTATGAAAAACTGTTTTTT

D gene: TRBD2
clone size: NA
J gene: TRBJ2-4
V gene: TRBV6-1
CDR3 protein: CASISGGGKNIQYF
CDR3 DNA: TGTGCCAGCATCTCGGGAGGGGGTAAAAACATTCAGTACTTC

D gene: TRBD1
clone size: NA
J gene: TRBJ2-5
V gene: TRBV6-1
CDR3 protein: CASSAGTAKGETQYF
CDR3 DNA: TGTGCCAGCAGTGCGGGGACAGCGAAGGGAGAGACCCAGTACTTC

D gene: NA
clone size: NA
J gene: TRBJ2-3
V gene: TRBV11-3
CDR3 protein: CASSFGGGTDTQYF
CDR3 DNA: TGTGCCAGCAGCTTCGGCGGGGGCACAGATACGCAGTATTTT

D gene: NA
clone size: NA
J gene: TRBJ1-1
V gene: TRBV28
CDR3 protein: CASRTGGGREAFF
CDR3 DNA: TGTGCCAGCAGGACAGGCGGTGGGCGAGAAGCTTTCTTT

D gene: TRBD1
clone size: once
J gene: TRBJ1-1
V gene: TRBV4-2
CDR3 protein: CASSRNTGTGNTEAFF
CDR3 DNA: TGTGCCAGCAGCCGGAATACCGGGACAGGCAACACTGAAGCTTTCTTT

D gene: NA
clone size: NA
J gene: TRBJ1-1
V gene: TRBV11-2
CDR3 protein: CASSTSWGGFGAFF
CDR3 DNA: TGTGCCAGCAGCACGTCGTGGGGGGGTTTCGGGGCTTTCTTT

D gene: NA
clone size: NA
J gene: TRBJ2-5
V gene: TRBV7-2
CDR3 protein: CASSALWGGGQETQYF
CDR3 DNA: TGTGCCAGCAGCGCCTTATGGGGTGGGGGACAAGAGACCCAGTACTTC

D gene: TRBD2
clone size: few
J gene: TRBJ2-7
V gene: TRBV27
CDR3 protein: CASSPRGTTYEQYF
CDR3 DNA: TGTGCCAGCAGTCCGCGGGGGACGACCTACGAGCAGTACTTC

D gene: TRBD1
clone size: medium-sized
J gene: TRBJ1-2
V gene: TRBV2
CDR3 protein: CASGRGTVYGYTF
CDR3 DNA: TGTGCCAGTGGCCGGGGGACAGTCTATGGCTACACCTTC

D gene: TRBD1
clone size: medium-sized
J gene: TRBJ1-4
V gene: TRBV5-4
CDR3 protein: CASSRRQGNEKLFF
CDR3 DNA: TGTGCCAGCAGCCGAAGACAGGGTAATGAAAAACTGTTTTTT

D gene: NA
clone size: few
J gene: TRBJ2-4
V gene: TRBV19
CDR3 protein: CASGTGTTENIQYF
CDR3 DNA: TGTGCCAGTGGGACCGGGACGACAGAAAACATTCAGTACTTC

D gene: TRBD2
clone size: NA
J gene: TRBJ2-1
V gene: TRBV5-4
CDR3 protein: CASNPEGRGNYNEQFF
CDR3 DNA: TGTGCCAGCAACCCCGAGGGGCGGGGGAACTACAATGAGCAGTTCTTC

D gene: TRBD2
clone size: NA
J gene: TRBJ2-1
V gene: TRBV5-1
CDR3 protein: CASSSSGGGGEQFF
CDR3 DNA: TGCGCCAGCAGCAGTAGCGGGGGAGGGGGTGAGCAGTTCTTC

D gene: TRBD1
clone size: NA
J gene: TRBJ1-5
V gene: TRBV19
CDR3 protein: CASSISDRDQPQHF
CDR3 DNA: TGTGCCAGTAGTATATCGGACAGGGATCAGCCCCAGCATTTT

D gene: NA
clone size: NA
J gene: TRBJ1-4
V gene: TRBV5-4
CDR3 protein: CASSFPTGLDGEKLFF
CDR3 DNA: TGTGCCAGCAGCTTCCCTACAGGCTTGGATGGGGAAAAACTGTTTTTT

D gene: TRBD1
clone size: NA
J gene: TRBJ1-1
V gene: TRBV6-5
CDR3 protein: CASLDRENTEAFF
CDR3 DNA: TGTGCCAGCCTTGACAGGGAGAACACTGAAGCTTTCTTT

D gene: NA
clone size: NA
J gene: TRBJ2-1
V gene: TRBV9
CDR3 protein: CASSVAEGEQFF
CDR3 DNA: TGTGCCAGCAGCGTCGCAGAAGGTGAGCAGTTCTTC

D gene: NA
clone size: NA
J gene: TRBJ2-7
V gene: TRBV4-1
CDR3 protein: CASSQVRNLGRRLSYEQYF
CDR3 DNA: TGCGCCAGCAGCCAAGTTAGAAATCTAGGACGACGCCTTTCCTACGAGCAGTACTTC

D gene: NA
clone size: NA
J gene: TRBJ1-5
V gene: TRBV2
CDR3 protein: CASSGSVYPQHF
CDR3 DNA: TGTGCCAGCTCTGGATCTGTCTATCCCCAGCATTTT

D gene: NA
clone size: NA
J gene: TRBJ2-3
V gene: TRBV7-2
CDR3 protein: CASSRTDTQYF
CDR3 DNA: TGTGCCAGCAGCCGTACAGATACGCAGTATTTT

D gene: NA
clone size: few
J gene: TRBJ2-1
V gene: TRBV11-1
CDR3 protein: CASSSGKGEQFF
CDR3 DNA: TGTGCCAGCAGCTCGGGAAAGGGTGAGCAGTTCTTC

D gene: TRBD1
clone size: once
J gene: TRBJ1-5
V gene: TRBV28
CDR3 protein: CASSSPGQGSNQPQHF
CDR3 DNA: TGTGCCAGCAGTTCCCCCGGACAGGGAAGCAATCAGCCCCAGCATTTT

D gene: TRBD1
clone size: NA
J gene: TRBJ2-7
V gene: TRBV6-1
CDR3 protein: CASSFNRGAYEQYF
CDR3 DNA: TGTGCCAGCAGTTTTAACAGGGGGGCCTACGAGCAGTACTTC

D gene: TRBD2
clone size: NA
J gene: TRBJ2-7
V gene: TRBV19
CDR3 protein: CAWGRVGSYEQYF
CDR3 DNA: TGTGCCTGGGGGAGGGTCGGCTCCTACGAGCAGTACTTC

D gene: TRBD1
clone size: few
J gene: TRBJ1-2
V gene: TRBV5-4
CDR3 protein: CASSPTRGQGLYGYTF
CDR3 DNA: TGTGCCAGCAGCCCGACACGGGGACAGGGTCTCTACGGCTACACCTTC